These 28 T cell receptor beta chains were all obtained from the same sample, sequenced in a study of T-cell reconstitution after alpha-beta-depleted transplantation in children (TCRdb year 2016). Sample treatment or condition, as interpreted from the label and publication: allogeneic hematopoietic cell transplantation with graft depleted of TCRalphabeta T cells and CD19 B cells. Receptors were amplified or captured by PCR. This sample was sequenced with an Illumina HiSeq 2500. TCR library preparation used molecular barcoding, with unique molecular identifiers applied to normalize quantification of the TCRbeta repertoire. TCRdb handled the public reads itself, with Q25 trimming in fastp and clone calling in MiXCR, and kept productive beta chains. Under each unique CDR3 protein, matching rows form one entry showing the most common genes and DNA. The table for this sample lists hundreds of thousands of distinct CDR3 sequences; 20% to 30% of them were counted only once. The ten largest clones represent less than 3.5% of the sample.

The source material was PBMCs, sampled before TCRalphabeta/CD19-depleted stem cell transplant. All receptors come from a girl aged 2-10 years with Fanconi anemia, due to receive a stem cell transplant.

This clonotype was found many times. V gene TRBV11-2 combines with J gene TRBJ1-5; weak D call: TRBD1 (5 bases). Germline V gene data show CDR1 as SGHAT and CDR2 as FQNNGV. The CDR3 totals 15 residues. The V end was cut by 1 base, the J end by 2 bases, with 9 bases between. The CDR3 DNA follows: TGTGCCAGCAGCTTAGCCGGGGACGGCAATCAGCCCCAGCATTTT. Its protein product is CASSLAGDGNQPQHF.

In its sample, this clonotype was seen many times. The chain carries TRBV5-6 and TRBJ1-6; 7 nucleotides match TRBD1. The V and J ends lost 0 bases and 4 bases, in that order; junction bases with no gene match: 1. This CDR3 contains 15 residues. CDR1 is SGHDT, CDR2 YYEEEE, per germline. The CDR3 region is CASSLDRGYNSPLHF. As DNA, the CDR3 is TGTGCCAGCAGCTTGGACAGGGGATATAATTCACCCCTCCACTTT.

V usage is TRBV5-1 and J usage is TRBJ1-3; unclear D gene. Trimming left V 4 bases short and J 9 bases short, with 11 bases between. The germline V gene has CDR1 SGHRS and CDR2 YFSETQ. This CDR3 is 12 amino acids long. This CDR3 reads CASSTSGGTIYF. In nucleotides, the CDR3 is TGCGCCAGCAGCACGAGTGGAGGCACCATATATTTT.

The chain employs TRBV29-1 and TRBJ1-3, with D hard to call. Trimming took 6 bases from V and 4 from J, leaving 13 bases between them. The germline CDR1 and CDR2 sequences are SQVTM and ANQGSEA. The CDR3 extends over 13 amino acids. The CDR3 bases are TGCAGCGTCACTGGTGGTGGCGGAAACACCATATATTTT. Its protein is CSVTGGGGNTIYF.

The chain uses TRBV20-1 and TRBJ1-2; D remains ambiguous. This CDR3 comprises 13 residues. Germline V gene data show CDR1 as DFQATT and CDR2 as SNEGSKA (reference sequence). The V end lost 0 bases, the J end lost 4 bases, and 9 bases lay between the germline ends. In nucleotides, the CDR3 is TGCAGTGCTAGAGATAATGGGCGCTATGGCTACACCTTC. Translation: CSARDNGRYGYTF.

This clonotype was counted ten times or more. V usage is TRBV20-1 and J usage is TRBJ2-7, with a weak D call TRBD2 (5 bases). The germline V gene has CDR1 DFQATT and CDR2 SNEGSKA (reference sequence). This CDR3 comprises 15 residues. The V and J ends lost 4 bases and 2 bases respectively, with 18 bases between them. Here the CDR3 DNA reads TGCAGTGCTAATCCCGTGGTACGGGGAACCTACGAGCAGTACTTC. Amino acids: CSANPVVRGTYEQYF.

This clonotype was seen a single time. This CDR3 is CSARRIRDMFF. In DNA, the CDR3 is TGCAGTGCTAGACGCATCCGGGATATGTTCTTC. The chain employs TRBV20-1 and TRBJ2-1; D may be TRBD2 (5 bases). Between the trimmed V and J ends, which lost 2 bases and 15 bases, there was a span of 14 bases. CDR3 length equals 11 residues. The germline V gene has CDR1 DFQATT and CDR2 SNEGSKA (reference sequence).

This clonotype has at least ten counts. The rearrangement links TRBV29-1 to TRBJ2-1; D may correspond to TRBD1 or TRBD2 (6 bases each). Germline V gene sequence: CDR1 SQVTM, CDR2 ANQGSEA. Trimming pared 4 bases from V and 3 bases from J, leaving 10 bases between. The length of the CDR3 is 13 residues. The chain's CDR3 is CSVGGASYNEQFF. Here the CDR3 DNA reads TGCAGCGTTGGGGGGGCCAGCTACAATGAGCAGTTCTTC.

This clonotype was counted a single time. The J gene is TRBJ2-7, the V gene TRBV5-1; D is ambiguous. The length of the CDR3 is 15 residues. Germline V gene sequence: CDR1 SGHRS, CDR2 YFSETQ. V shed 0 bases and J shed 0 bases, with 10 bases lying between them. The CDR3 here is CASSLDPTSSYEQYF. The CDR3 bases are TGCGCCAGCAGCTTGGACCCGACAAGCTCCTACGAGCAGTACTTC. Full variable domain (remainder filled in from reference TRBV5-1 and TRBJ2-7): KAGVTQTPRYLIKTRGQQVTLSCSPISGHRSVSWYQQTPGQGLQFLFEYFSETQRNKGNFPGRFSGRQFSNSRSEMNVSTLELGDSALYLCASSLDPTSSYEQYFGPGTRLTVT.

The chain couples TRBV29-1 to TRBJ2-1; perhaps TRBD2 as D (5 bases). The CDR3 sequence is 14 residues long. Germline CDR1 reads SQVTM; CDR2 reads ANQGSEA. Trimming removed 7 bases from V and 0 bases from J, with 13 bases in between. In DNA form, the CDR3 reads TGCAGCGGACATGGCGGGCGCTCCTACAATGAGCAGTTCTTC. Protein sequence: CSGHGGRSYNEQFF.

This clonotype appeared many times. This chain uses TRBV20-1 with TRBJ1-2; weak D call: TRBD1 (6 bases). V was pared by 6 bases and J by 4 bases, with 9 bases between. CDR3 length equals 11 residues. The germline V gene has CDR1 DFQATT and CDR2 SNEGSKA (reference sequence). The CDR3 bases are TGCAGTGCATCGACAGGCTATGGCTACACCTTC. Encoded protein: CSASTGYGYTF.

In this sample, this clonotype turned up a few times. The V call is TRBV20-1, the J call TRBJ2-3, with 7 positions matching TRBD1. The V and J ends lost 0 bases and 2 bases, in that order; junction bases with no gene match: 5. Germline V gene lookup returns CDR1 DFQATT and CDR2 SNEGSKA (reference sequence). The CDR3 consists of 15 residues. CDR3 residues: CSARDPGQTTDTQYF. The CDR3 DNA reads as TGCAGTGCTAGAGACCCGGGACAGACCACAGATACGCAGTATTTT.

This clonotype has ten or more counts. The CDR3 loop reads CSARGTTFTGELFF. The DNA for the CDR3 is TGCAGTGCTAGGGGGACTACCTTCACCGGGGAGCTGTTTTTT. V gene TRBV20-1 combines with J gene TRBJ2-2; 7 bases are shared with TRBD2. Germline V gives CDR1 DFQATT, CDR2 SNEGSKA (reference sequence). The length of the CDR3 is 14 residues. Trimming took 3 bases from V and 4 from J; bases not matched to a gene: 5.

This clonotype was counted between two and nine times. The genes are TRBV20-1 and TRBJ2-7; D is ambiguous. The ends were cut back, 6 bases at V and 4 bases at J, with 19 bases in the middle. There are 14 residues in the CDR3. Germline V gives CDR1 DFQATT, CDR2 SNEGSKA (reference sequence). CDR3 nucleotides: TGCAGTGCCGACGGGTACGTCAGGCCTTACGAGCAGTACTTC. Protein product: CSADGYVRPYEQYF.

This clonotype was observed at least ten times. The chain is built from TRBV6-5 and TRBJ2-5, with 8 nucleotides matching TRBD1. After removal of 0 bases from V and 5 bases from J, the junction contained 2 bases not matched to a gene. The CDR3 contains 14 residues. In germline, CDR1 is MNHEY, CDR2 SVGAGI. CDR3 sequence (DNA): TGTGCCAGCAGTTACTCGCGGACAGGGGAGACCCAGTACTTC. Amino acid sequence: CASSYSRTGETQYF.

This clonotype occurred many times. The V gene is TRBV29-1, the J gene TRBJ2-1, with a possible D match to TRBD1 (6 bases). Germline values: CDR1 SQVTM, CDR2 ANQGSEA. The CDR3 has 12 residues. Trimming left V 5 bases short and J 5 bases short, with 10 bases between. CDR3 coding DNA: TGCAGCGTTAAAAGGGGGAACAATGAGCAGTTCTTC. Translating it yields CSVKRGNNEQFF.

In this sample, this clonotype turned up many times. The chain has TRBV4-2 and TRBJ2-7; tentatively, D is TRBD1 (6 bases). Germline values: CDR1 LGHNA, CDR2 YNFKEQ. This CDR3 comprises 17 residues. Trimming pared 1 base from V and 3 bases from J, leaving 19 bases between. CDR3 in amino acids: CASSQATDRSNHYEQYF. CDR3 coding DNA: TGTGCCAGCAGCCAAGCCACCGACAGGTCTAATCACTACGAGCAGTACTTC.

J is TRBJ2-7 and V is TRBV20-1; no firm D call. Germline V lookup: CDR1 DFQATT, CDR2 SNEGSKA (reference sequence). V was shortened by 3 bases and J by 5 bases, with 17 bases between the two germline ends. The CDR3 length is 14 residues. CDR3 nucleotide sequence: TGCAGTGCTAGTGATTGGGCGAAGTTTCACGAGCAGTACTTC. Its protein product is CSASDWAKFHEQYF.

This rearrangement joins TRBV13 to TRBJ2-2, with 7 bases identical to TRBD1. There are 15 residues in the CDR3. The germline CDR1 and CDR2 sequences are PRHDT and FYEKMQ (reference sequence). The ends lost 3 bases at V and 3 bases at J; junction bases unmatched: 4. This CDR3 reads CASSFRGRYTGELFF. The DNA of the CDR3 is TGTGCCAGCAGCTTTAGGGGGCGGTACACCGGGGAGCTGTTTTTT.

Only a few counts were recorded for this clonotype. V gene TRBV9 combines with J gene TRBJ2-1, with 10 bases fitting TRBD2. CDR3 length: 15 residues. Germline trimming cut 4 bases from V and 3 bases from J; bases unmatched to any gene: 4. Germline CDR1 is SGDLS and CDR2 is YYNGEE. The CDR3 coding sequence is TGTGCCAGCAGCATGAGCGGGGGGGACTACAATGAGCAGTTCTTC. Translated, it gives CASSMSGGDYNEQFF.

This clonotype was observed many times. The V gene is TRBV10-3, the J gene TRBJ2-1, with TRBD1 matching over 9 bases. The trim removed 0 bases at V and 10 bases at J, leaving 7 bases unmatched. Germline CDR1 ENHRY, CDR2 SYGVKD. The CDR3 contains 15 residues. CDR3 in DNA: TGTGCCATCAGTGAGTCTGGACAGGGGCTAAAGGAGCAGTTCTTC. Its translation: CAISESGQGLKEQFF.

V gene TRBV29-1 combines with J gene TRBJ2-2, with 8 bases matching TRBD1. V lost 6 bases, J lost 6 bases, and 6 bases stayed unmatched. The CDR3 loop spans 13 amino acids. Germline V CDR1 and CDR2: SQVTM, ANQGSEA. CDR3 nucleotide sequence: TGCAGCGTGGAGACAGGGGAATCCGGGGAGCTGTTTTTT. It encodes CSVETGESGELFF.

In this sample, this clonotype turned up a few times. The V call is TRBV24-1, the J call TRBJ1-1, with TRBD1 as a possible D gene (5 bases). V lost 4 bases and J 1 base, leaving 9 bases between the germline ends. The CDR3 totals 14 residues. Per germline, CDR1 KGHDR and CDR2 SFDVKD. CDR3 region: CATSEATGNTEAFF. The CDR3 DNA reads TGTGCCACCAGTGAGGCCACAGGGAACACTGAAGCTTTCTTT.

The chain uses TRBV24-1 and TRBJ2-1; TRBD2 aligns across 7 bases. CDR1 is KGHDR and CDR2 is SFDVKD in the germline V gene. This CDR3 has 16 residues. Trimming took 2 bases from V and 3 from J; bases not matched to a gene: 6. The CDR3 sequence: CATSDSERDDYNEQFF. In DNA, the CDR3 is TGTGCCACCAGTGATTCCGAGCGGGATGACTACAATGAGCAGTTCTTC.

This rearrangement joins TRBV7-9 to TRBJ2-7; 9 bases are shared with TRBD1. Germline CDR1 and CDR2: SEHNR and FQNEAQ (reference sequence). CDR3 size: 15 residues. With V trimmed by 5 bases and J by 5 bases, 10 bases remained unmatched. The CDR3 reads CASSPRGTGSDEQYF. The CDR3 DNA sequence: TGTGCCAGCAGCCCCCGGGGGACAGGGTCCGACGAGCAGTACTTC.

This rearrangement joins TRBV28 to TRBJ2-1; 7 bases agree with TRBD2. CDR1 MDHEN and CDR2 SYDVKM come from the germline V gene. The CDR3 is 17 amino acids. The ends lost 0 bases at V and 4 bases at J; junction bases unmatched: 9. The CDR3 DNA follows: TGTGCCAGCAGTTTATGGGGCCTAGCGGAGTCTTACAATGAGCAGTTCTTC. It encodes CASSLWGLAESYNEQFF.

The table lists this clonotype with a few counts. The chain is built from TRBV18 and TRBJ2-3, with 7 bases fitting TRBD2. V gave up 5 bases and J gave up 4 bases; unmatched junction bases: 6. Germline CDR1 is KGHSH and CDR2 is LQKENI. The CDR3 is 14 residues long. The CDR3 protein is CASSGLEVPDTQYF. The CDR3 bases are TGTGCCAGCTCAGGACTAGAGGTCCCAGATACGCAGTATTTT.

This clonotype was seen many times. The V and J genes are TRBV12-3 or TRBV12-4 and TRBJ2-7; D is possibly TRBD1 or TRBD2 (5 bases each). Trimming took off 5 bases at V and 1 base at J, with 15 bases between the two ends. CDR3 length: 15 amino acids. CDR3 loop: CASSTSGTPSYEQYF. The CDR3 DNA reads TGTGCCAGCAGTACTTCCGGGACCCCATCCTACGAGCAGTACTTC.